This T cell receptor beta chain was recovered during a study of OX40 agonist ivuxolimab in advanced cancers. The V gene lost 7 bases and the J gene lost 11 bases, with 16 bases spanning the gap. The CDR3 totals 11 residues. In germline, CDR1 is GTSNPN, CDR2 SVGIG (reference sequence). This clone came up once. Method: immunoSEQ multiplex PCR; TCRdb's copy keeps in-frame clones and lacks some. The sample yields approximately 84,000 clones, about 88% seen once. This specimen was CD4+ or CD8+ T cells sorted from blood, taken in a trial of the OX40 agonist ivuxolimab. The clonotype originates from an adult with an advanced solid tumor such as melanoma, head and neck, liver or kidney cancer. The V gene is TRBV30, the J gene TRBJ2-3; the D gene is possibly TRBD2 (5 bases). CDR3 DNA sequence: TGTGCCTTTAGCGACGCCCTTATGCAGTATTTT. Residues: CAFSDALMQYF.